This T cell receptor (beta chain) was observed in a study of shared clonotypes between healthy human individuals. On the study more broadly: With ages of 18 to 49, the donors were two women and three men. Regarding the study as a whole: It was the non-shared clonotypes that had lower generation probabilities than clonotypes shared by all four donors.

A note on this clone: As yet, its antigen is unknown.

Genomic DNA of each subset was evenly split across several immunoSEQ plates. TCRdb's copy holds only in-frame clones and misses some; the assay was immunoSEQ multiplex PCR. The top ten clones hold around 0.38% of a sample with approximately 2,000,000 clones, around 90% of them seen once. A CD45RA-negative memory subset and a CD45RA+ naive subset were separated from the CD4+ cells. From germline, CDR1 is SEHNR and CDR2 FQNEAQ (reference sequence). The CDR3 contains 17 residues. V lost 5 bases, J lost 3 bases, and 12 bases stayed unmatched. Sequenced material: naive CD4+ T cells from PBMCs. Subset defined: CD45RA+ positively selected. The sequence was collected from a man aged 18-30 years in good health. Some clones in this sample may be carry-over from other donors' samples. The rearrangement joins TRBV7-9 to TRBJ1-4; 7 bases agree with TRBD1. CDR3 sequence (DNA): TGTGCCAGCAGCCCCTCCGCTACCGGGACAGCTAATGAAAAACTGTTTTTT. Residues: CASSPSATGTANEKLFF.